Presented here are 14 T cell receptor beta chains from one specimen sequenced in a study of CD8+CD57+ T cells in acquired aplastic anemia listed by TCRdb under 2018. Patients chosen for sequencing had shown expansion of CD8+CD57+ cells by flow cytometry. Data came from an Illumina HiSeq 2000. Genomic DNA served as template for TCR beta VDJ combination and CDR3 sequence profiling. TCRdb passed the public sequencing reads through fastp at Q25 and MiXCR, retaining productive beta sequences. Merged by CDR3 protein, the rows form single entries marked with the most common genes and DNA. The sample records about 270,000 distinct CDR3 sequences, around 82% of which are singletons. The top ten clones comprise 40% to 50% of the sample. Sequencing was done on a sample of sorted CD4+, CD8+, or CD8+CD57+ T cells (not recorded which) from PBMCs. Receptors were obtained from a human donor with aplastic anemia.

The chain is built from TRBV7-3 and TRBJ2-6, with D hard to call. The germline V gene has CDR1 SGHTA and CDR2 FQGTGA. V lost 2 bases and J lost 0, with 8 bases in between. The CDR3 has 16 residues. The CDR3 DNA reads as TGTGCCAGCAGCTTAGGACCGCCCTCTGGGGCCAACGTCCTGACTTTC. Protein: CASSLGPPSGANVLTF.

CDR3 in amino acids: CASSQHGGAVNEQFF. The CDR3 DNA reads as TGTGCCAGCAGCCAACACGGGGGAGCGGTTAATGAGCAGTTCTTC. This chain joins TRBV11-3 and TRBJ2-1, with D maybe TRBD2 (6 bases). This CDR3 is 15 amino acids long. V was clipped by 5 bases and J by 7 bases, with 18 bases between them. CDR1 is SGHNT, CDR2 YENEEA, per germline. Filled out from reference TRBV11-3 and TRBJ2-1, the complete variable domain reads EAGVVQSPRYKIIEKKQPVAFWCNPISGHNTLYWYLQNLGQGPELLIRYENEEAVDDSQLPKDRFSAERLKGVDSTLKIQPAELGDSAVYLCASSQHGGAVNEQFFGPGTRLTVL.

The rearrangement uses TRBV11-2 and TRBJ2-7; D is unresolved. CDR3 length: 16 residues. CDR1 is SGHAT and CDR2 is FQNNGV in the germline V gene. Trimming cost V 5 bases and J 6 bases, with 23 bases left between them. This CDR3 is CASSTGGRANLAEQYV. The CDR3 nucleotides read TGTGCCAGCAGCACGGGTGGACGGGCGAACCTGGCCGAGCAGTACGTC.

CDR3 DNA sequence: TGTGCCAGCAGCTTGGAGGGACAGAGCACAGATACGCAGTATTTT. Protein: CASSLEGQSTDTQYF. The chain joins TRBV5-6 to TRBJ2-3; 7 bases map to TRBD1. Per germline, CDR1 SGHDT and CDR2 YYEEEE. The CDR3 contains 15 residues. V trimming: 0 bases; J trimming: 0 bases; junction bases outside the gene matches: 1.

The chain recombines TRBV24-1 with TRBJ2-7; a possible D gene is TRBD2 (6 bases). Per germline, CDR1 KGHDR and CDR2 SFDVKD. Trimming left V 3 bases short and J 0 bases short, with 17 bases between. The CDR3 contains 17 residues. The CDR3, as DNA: TGTGCCACCAGTGATCCCCGTACCTTGGGGGGCTCCTACGAGCAGTACTTC. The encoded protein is CATSDPRTLGGSYEQYF.

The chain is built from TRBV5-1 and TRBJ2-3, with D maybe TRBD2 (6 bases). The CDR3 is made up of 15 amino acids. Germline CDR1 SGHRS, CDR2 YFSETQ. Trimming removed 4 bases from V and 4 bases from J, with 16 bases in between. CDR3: CASSPAPGAADTQYF. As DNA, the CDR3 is TGCGCCAGCAGCCCGGCCCCGGGAGCCGCAGATACGCAGTATTTT.

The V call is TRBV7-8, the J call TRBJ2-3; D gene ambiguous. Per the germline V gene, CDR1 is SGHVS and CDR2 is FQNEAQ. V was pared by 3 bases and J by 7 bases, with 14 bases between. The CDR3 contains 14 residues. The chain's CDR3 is CASSFQAGGNTQYF. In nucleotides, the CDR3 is TGTGCCAGCAGCTTTCAAGCAGGCGGCAATACGCAGTATTTT.

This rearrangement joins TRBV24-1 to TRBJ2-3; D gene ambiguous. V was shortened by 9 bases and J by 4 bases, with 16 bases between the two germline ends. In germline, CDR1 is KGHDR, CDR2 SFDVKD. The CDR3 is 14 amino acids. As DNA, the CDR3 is TGTGCCACCGCGTTGGCCTCGGGCCCAGATACGCAGTATTTT. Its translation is CATALASGPDTQYF.

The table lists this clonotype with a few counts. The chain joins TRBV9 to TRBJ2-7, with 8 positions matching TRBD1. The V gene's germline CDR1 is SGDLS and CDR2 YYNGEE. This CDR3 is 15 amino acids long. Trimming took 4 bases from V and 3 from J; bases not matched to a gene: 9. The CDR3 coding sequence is TGTGCCAGCAGCCCACCAGGGACAGGCTACTACGAGCAGTACTTC. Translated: CASSPPGTGYYEQYF.

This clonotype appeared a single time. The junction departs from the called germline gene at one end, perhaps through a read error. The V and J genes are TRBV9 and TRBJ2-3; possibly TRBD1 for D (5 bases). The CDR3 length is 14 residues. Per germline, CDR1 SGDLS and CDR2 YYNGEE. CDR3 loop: CASSLALWGDPQYF. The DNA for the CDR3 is TGTGCCAGCAGCTTAGCTCTTTGGGGCGATCCGCAGTACTTT.

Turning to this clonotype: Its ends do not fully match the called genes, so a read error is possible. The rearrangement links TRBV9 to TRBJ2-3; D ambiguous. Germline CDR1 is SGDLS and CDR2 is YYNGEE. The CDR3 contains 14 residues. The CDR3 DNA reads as TGTGCCAGCGGAGTAGCTGGGAACATTCATACCTACGATTTT. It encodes CASGVAGNIHTYDF.

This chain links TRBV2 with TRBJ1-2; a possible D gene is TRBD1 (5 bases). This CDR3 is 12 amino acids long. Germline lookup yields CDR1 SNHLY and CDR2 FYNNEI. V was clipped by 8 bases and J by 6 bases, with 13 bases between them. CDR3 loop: CASGGTTDGYTF. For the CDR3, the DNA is TGTGCCAGCGGCGGGACCACGGATGGCTACACCTTC. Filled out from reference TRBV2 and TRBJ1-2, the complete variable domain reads EPEVTQTPSHQVTQMGQEVILRCVPISNHLYFYWYRQILGQKVEFLVSFYNNEISEKSEIFDDQFSVERPDGSNFTLKIRSTKLEDSAMYFCASGGTTDGYTFGSGTRLTVV.

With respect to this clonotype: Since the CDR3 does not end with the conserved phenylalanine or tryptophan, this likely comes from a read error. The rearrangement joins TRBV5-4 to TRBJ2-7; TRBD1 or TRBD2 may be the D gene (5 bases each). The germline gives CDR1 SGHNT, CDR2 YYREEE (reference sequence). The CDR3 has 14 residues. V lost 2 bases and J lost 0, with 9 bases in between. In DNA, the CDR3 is TGTGCCAGCAGCTTTACTAGGGGCTCCTACGAGCAGTACCTC. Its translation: CASSFTRGSYEQYL.

The CDR3 nucleotides are TGTGCCAGCAGCTTAGCGGGAACGGGGGAGCAGTACTATTTT. Amino acids: CASSLAGTGEQYYF. The V and J genes are TRBV9 and TRBJ2-3, with TRBD2 matching 8 bases. This CDR3 comprises 14 residues. Germline lookup yields CDR1 SGDLS and CDR2 YYNGEE. V lost 4 bases, J lost 15 bases, and 16 bases stayed unmatched.